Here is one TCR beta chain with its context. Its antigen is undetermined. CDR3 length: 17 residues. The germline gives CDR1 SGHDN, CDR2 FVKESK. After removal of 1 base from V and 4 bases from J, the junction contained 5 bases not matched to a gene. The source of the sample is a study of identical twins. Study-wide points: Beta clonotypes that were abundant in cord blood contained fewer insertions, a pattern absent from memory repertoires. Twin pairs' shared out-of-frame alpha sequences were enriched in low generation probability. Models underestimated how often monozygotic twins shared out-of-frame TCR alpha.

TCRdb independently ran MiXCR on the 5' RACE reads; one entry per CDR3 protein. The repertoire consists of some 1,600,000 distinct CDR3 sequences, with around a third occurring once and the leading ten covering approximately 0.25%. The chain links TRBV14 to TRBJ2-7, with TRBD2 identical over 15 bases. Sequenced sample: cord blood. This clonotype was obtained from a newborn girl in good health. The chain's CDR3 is CASSQVPGLAGGYEQYF. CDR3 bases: TGTGCCAGCAGCCAAGTCCCGGGACTAGCGGGAGGTTACGAGCAGTACTTC. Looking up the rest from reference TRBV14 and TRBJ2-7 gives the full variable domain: EAGVTQFPSHSVIEKGQTVTLRCDPISGHDNLYWYRRVMGKEIKFLLHFVKESKQDESGMPNNRFLAERTGGTYSTLKVQPAELEDSGVYFCASSQVPGLAGGYEQYFGPGTRLTVT.